This T cell receptor (beta chain) was sequenced for a study of T cell changes during pregnancy in multiple sclerosis. Repertoires were generated with immunoSEQ multiplex PCR, while TCRdb's copy carries only in-frame clones and drops some. The data hold approximately 130,000 clones, with roughly 92% observed a single time. This CDR3 is built from 15 residues. Losses at the gene ends were 2 bases for V and 4 bases for J; bases not matched to a gene: 8. CDR1 is KGHSY and CDR2 is FQNENV in the germline V gene. The receptor comes from a female donor with multiple sclerosis, enrolled in a pregnancy study. Sequencing used peripheral blood, obtained before pregnancy. The V and J genes are TRBV16 and TRBJ2-7; 7 positions match TRBD1. CDR3 DNA sequence: TGTGCCAGCAGCCAACTAGAAGGGACAGTGTACGAGCAGTACTTC. Protein sequence: CASSQLEGTVYEQYF.